What follows are 12 T cell receptor beta chains derived from one specimen sequenced in a study of blood T cells in healthy people across ages. Using a J-beta primer mix together with a sample-barcoded 5' primer, a second PCR was run for roughly 6 to 12 cycles. Each CDR3 protein is one row after TCRdb ran MiXCR on the 5' RACE reads. This table has roughly 800,000 distinct CDR3 sequences, 58% appearing once. The sample comprised blood. These receptors all stem from a man younger than 45 in good health.

This chain connects TRBV20-1 to TRBJ1-2; D is perhaps TRBD1 (6 bases). V dropped 5 bases and J dropped 4 bases, with 23 bases sitting between them. Germline values: CDR1 DFQATT, CDR2 SNEGSKA (reference sequence). The CDR3 is 16 residues long. CDR3 bases: TGCAGTGCTCCCCCAGGTGGGGGACACCGGGTCTATGGCTACACCTTC. Translated, it gives CSAPPGGGHRVYGYTF.

This clonotype was detected a few times. The J gene is TRBJ2-7, the V gene TRBV2; 8 bases align to TRBD1. V was pared by 3 bases and J by 7 bases, with 11 bases of the junction left unmatched. CDR3 length equals 15 residues. CDR1 is SNHLY, CDR2 FYNNEI, per germline. The CDR3 region is CASSDVTGGLPEQYF. The DNA for the CDR3 is TGTGCCAGCAGTGATGTAACAGGGGGTCTACCTGAGCAGTACTTC.

The CDR3: CSASSMGEAFF. CDR3 DNA sequence: TGCAGTGCTAGTAGTATGGGTGAAGCTTTCTTT. The chain recombines TRBV20-1 with TRBJ1-1; D is unclear. CDR1 and CDR2 from the germline V gene are DFQATT and SNEGSKA (reference sequence). This CDR3 is built from 11 residues. Trimming took 3 bases from V and 7 from J, leaving 9 bases between them.

The genes are TRBV20-1 and TRBJ2-3, with 7 bases matching TRBD1. The CDR3 loop spans 15 amino acids. Germline values: CDR1 DFQATT, CDR2 SNEGSKA (reference sequence). V shed 6 bases and J 2 bases; nucleotides not matched to a gene: 11. The CDR3, as DNA: TGCAGTGCCACATACCGGGACAGTAACACAGATACGCAGTATTTT. Translating gives CSATYRDSNTDTQYF.

The genes are TRBV29-1 and TRBJ1-2; no definite D call. This CDR3 contains 12 residues. Trimming took 4 bases from V and 2 from J, leaving 8 bases between them. Germline values: CDR1 SQVTM, CDR2 ANQGSEA. CDR3 amino acids: CSVASLNYGYTF. Here the CDR3 DNA reads TGCAGCGTTGCGTCCTTAAACTATGGCTACACCTTC.

With regard to this clonotype: The junction departs from the called germline gene at one end, perhaps through a read error. The rearrangement joins TRBV28 to TRBJ1-6; 7 bases agree with TRBD1. Germline V gene data show CDR1 as MDHEN and CDR2 as SYDVKM. This CDR3 is built from 15 residues. The CDR3 loop reads CASSLDRQRRSPPHF. The CDR3 bases are TGTGCCAGCAGTTTGGACAGGCAAAGACGGTCACCCCCCCACTTT.

The table lists this clonotype with a few counts. This chain joins TRBV7-9 and TRBJ2-3; 10 bases line up with TRBD2. The CDR3 consists of 16 residues. CDR1 SEHNR and CDR2 FQNEAQ come from the germline V gene (reference sequence). V lost 3 bases, J lost 4 bases, and 7 bases stayed unmatched. CDR3 residues: CASSLKGLASSDTQYF. In DNA form, the CDR3 reads TGTGCCAGCAGCTTGAAGGGACTAGCGTCCTCAGATACGCAGTATTTT.

V gene TRBV6-6 combines with J gene TRBJ2-7, with unresolved D. Trimming cost V 7 bases and J 8 bases, with 9 bases left between them. The CDR3 loop spans 10 amino acids. The germline gives CDR1 MNHNY, CDR2 SVGAGI (reference sequence). CDR3 DNA sequence: TGTGCCAGCACTCATGGCAAGCAGTACTTC. It yields the protein CASTHGKQYF.

The chain couples TRBV14 to TRBJ2-5, with a tentative D call TRBD2 (6 bases). Germline V lookup: CDR1 SGHDN, CDR2 FVKESK. There are 15 residues in the CDR3. V was cut by 5 bases and J by 2 bases, with 15 bases left in between. The CDR3 sequence is CASSIPGVVQETQYF. The CDR3 nucleotides read TGTGCCAGCAGCATCCCGGGAGTAGTACAAGAGACCCAGTACTTC.

The table lists this clonotype with a few counts. The gene calls are TRBV21-1 and TRBJ2-5; TRBD2, as called in the table, went unchecked against the DNA. TRBV21-1 corresponds to a pseudogene. The length of the CDR3 is 17 residues. The CDR3 reads CASSRIALASTEETQYF. Written as DNA, the CDR3 is TGTGCCAGCAGCAGGATAGCACTAGCGTCAACAGAAGAGACCCAGTACTTC.

The chain employs TRBV27 and TRBJ1-2, with TRBD1 matching over 10 bases. The CDR3 spans 15 residues. Unmatched junction bases numbered 3, after V lost 0 bases and J lost 5 bases. Germline CDR1 reads MNHEY; CDR2 reads SMNVEV (reference sequence). The CDR3 spells CASSLSRGQGYGYTF. CDR3 nucleotides: TGTGCCAGCAGTTTATCGAGGGGACAGGGGTATGGCTACACCTTC.

This chain connects TRBV4-2 to TRBJ2-5, with unresolved D. The CDR3 runs to 16 residues. CDR1 is LGHNA, CDR2 YNFKEQ, per germline. V lost 1 base, J lost 5 bases, and 17 bases lay in between. The CDR3 DNA reads as TGTGCCAGCAGCCAAGGCTCAGAAACCCTCGGGGAGACCCAGTACTTC. This encodes CASSQGSETLGETQYF.